The 6 T cell receptor beta chains below all came from one sample that was sequenced in a study of blood T cell repertoires in COVID-19. Only in-frame clones appear in the TCRdb table, and some are missing; sequencing was by immunoSEQ multiplex PCR. The sample lists around 200,000 clones, around 85% occurring once. The sequencing input was peripheral blood. The receptors shown here come from a man between 60 and 75 years old with acute or convalescent COVID-19.

This CDR3 is CASSPRGTQETQYF. CDR3 DNA: TGTGCCAGCAGCCCCAGGGGAACTCAAGAGACCCAGTACTTC. This chain connects TRBV7-9 to TRBJ2-5, with D possibly being TRBD1 (6 bases). The CDR3 is made up of 14 amino acids. The V gene lost 5 bases and the J gene lost 2 bases, with 12 bases spanning the gap. Germline CDR1 is SEHNR and CDR2 is FQNEAQ (reference sequence).

CDR3 amino acids: CASSHQQGAGELFF. The CDR3, as DNA: TGCGCCAGCAGCCATCAACAGGGGGCCGGGGAGCTGTTTTTT. The chain combines TRBV4-1 with TRBJ2-2; 8 positions agree with TRBD1. The CDR3 is made up of 14 amino acids. Unmatched junction bases numbered 3, after V lost 3 bases and J lost 6 bases. CDR1 and CDR2 (germline): MGHRA, YSYEKL.

The chain uses TRBV7-8 and TRBJ2-1, with 12 bases that match TRBD1. The CDR3 totals 15 residues. J was trimmed by 4 bases and V by 7 bases; bases with no gene match: 5. Germline V gene data show CDR1 as SGHVS and CDR2 as FQNEAQ. CDR3 bases: TGTGCCAGCATCTGGGGACAGGGGGCGTACAATGAGCAGTTCTTC. Translating it yields CASIWGQGAYNEQFF. Together with reference TRBV7-8 and TRBJ2-1, the CDR3 gives the full variable domain: GAGVSQSPRYKVAKRGQDVALRCDPISGHVSLFWYQQALGQGPEFLTYFQNEAQLDKSGLPSDRFFAERPEGSVSTLKIQRTQQEDSAVYLCASIWGQGAYNEQFFGPGTRLTVL.

The chain uses TRBV5-8 and TRBJ2-2; 8 bases align to TRBD1. Germline lookup yields CDR1 SGHTS and CDR2 YDEGEE. V gave up 5 bases and J gave up 5 bases; unmatched junction bases: 14. CDR3 size: 17 residues. CDR3 coding DNA: TGTGCCAGCAGATACCTGGCAGGGGGCGCGTCTACCGGGGAGCTGTTTTTT. It translates to CASRYLAGGASTGELFF. Full variable domain (outside the CDR3, taken from reference TRBV5-8 and TRBJ2-2): EAGVTQSPTHLIKTRGQQATLRCSPISGHTSVYWYQQALGLGLQFLLWYDEGEERNRGNFPPRFSGRQFPNYSSELNVNALELEDSALYLCASRYLAGGASTGELFFGEGSRLTVL.

This clone was seen only a few times. V gene TRBV6-6 combines with J gene TRBJ2-1, with 9 bases lining up with TRBD1. V lost 10 bases to trimming and J lost 6 bases; unmatched junction nucleotides: 10. Germline V gene lookup returns CDR1 MNHNY and CDR2 SVGAGI (reference sequence). This CDR3 region has 14 residues. CDR3 sequence: CATEGTGPFNEQFF. DNA for the CDR3: TGTGCCACCGAGGGGACAGGGCCATTCAATGAGCAGTTCTTC.

The genes are TRBV5-4 and TRBJ1-1; 7 bases align to TRBD1. The CDR3 has 16 amino acids. V gave up 1 base and J gave up 1 base; unmatched junction bases: 7. CDR1 is SGHNT and CDR2 is YYREEE in the germline V gene (reference sequence). The CDR3 coding sequence is TGTGCCAGCAGCTTGAGAAAGGGGGCGGGGAACACTGAAGCTTTCTTT. Amino acid sequence: CASSLRKGAGNTEAFF.